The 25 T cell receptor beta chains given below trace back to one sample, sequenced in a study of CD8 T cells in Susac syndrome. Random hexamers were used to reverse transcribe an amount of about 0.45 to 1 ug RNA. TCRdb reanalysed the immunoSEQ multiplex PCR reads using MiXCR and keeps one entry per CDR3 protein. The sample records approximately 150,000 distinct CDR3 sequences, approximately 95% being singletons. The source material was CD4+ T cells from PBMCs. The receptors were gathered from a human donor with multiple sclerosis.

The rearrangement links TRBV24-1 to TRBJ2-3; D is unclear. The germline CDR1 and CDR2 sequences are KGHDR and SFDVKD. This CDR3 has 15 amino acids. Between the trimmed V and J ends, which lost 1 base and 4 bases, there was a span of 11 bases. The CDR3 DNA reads TGTGCCACCAGTGATTTTTCGGGCGAGGCAGATACGCAGTATTTT. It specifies CATSDFSGEADTQYF.

The CDR3 loop reads CSVGTSAWNEQYF. The CDR3 DNA reads TGCAGCGTTGGGACCTCCGCTTGGAACGAGCAGTACTTC. This chain links TRBV29-1 with TRBJ2-7; D is uncertain. The V gene's germline CDR1 is SQVTM and CDR2 ANQGSEA. CDR3 length equals 13 residues. Trimming took 4 bases from V and 5 from J, leaving 15 bases between them.

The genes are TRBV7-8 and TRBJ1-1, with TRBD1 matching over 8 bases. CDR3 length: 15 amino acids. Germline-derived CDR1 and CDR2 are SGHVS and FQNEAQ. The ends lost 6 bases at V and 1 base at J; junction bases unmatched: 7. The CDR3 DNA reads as TGTGCCAGCAGGAACCCAGGGGGCCGGAACACTGAAGCTTTCTTT. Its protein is CASRNPGGRNTEAFF.

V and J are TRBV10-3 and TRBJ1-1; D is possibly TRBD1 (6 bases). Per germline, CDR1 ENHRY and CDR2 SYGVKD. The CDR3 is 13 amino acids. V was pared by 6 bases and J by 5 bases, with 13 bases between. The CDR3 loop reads CAIRWGAGTEAFF. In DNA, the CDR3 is TGTGCCATCAGGTGGGGGGCAGGTACTGAAGCTTTCTTT.

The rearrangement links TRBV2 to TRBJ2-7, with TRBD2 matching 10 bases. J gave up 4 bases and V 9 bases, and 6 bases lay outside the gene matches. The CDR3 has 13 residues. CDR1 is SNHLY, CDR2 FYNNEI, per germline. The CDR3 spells CASSKREGYEQYF. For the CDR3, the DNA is TGTGCCAGTTCTAAGCGGGAGGGGTACGAGCAGTACTTC. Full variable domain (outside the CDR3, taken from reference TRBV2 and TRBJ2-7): EPEVTQTPSHQVTQMGQEVILRCVPISNHLYFYWYRQILGQKVEFLVSFYNNEISEKSEIFDDQFSVERPDGSNFTLKIRSTKLEDSAMYFCASSKREGYEQYFGPGTRLTVT.

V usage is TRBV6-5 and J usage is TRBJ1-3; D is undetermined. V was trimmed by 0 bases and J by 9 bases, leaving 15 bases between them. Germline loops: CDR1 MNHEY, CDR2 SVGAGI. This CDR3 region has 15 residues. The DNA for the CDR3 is TGTGCCAGCAGTTACTCGAGTCAGGCCGGCGGCACCATATATTTT. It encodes CASSYSSQAGGTIYF.

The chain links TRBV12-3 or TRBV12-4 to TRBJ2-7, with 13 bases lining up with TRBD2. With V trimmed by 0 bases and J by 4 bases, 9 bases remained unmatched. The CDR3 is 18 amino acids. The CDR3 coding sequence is TGTGCCAGCAGTTTAGCCCCGGGACTAGCGGGGACAGGTTACGAGCAGTACTTC. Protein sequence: CASSLAPGLAGTGYEQYF.

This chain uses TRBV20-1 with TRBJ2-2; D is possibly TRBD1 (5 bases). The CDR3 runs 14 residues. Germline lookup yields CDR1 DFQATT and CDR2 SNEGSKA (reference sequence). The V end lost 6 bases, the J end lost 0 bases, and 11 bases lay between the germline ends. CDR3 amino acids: CSARQNSNTGELFF. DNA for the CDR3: TGCAGTGCAAGACAGAATTCGAACACCGGGGAGCTGTTTTTT.

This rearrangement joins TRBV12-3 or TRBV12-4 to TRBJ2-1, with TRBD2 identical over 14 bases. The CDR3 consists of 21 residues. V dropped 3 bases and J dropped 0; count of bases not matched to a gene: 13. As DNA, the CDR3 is TGTGCCAGCAGTTTTCGGCCCGGACTAGCGGGAGGCAGAGTCTCCTACAATGAGCAGTTCTTC. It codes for CASSFRPGLAGGRVSYNEQFF.

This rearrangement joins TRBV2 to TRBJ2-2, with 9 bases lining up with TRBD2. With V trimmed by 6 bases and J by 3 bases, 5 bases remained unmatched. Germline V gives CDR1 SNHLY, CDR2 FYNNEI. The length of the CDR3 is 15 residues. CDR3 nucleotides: TGTGCCAGCAGCGTTAGCGGGAGAGACACCGGGGAGCTGTTTTTT. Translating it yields CASSVSGRDTGELFF.

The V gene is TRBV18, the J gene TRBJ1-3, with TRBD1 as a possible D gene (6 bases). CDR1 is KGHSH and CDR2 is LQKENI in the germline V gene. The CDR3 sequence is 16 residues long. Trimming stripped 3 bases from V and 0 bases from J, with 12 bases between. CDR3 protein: CASSPKQGPSGNTIYF. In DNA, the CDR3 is TGTGCCAGCTCACCCAAACAGGGACCCTCTGGAAACACCATATATTTT. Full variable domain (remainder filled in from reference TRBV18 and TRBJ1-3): NAGVMQNPRHLVRRRGQEARLRCSPMKGHSHVYWYRQLPEEGLKFMVYLQKENIIDESGMPKERFSAEFPKEGPSILRIQQVVRGDSAAYFCASSPKQGPSGNTIYFGEGSWLTVV.

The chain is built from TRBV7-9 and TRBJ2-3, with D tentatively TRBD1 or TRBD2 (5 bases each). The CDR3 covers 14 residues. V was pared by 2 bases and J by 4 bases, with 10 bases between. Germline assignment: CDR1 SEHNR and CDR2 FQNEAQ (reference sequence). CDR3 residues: CASSLFEGPDTQYF. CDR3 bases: TGTGCCAGCAGCTTATTCGAGGGACCAGATACGCAGTATTTT.

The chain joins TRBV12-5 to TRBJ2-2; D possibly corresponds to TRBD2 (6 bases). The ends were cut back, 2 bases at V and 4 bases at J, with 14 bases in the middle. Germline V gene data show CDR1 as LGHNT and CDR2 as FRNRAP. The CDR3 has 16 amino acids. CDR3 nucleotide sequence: TGTGCTAGTGGTTTGCCCGCTGGCGGGACCACCGGGGAGCTGTTTTTT. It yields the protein CASGLPAGGTTGELFF.

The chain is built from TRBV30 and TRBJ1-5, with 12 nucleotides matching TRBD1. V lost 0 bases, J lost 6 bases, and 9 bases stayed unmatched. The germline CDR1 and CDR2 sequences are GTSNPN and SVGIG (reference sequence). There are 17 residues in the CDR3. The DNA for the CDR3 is TGTGCCTGGAGTGTAGGGACAGGGGGCGAAATTGGTCAGCCCCAGCATTTT. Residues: CAWSVGTGGEIGQPQHF.

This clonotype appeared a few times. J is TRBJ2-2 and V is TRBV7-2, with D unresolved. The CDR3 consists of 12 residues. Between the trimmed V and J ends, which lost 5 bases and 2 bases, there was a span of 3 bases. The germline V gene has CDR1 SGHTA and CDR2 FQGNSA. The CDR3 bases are TGTGCCAGCAGCGCTAACACCGGGGAGCTGTTTTTT. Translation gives CASSANTGELFF.

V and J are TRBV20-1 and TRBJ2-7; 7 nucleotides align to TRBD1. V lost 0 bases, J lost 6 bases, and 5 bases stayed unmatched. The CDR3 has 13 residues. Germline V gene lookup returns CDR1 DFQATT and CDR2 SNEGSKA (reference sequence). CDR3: CSARDFGTVEQYF. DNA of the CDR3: TGCAGTGCTAGAGACTTCGGGACAGTCGAGCAGTACTTC.

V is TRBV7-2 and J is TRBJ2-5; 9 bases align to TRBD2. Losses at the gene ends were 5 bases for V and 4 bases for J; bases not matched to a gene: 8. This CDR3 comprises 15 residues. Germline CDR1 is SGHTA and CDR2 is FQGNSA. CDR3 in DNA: TGTGCCAGCAGCCCTCTAGCGGGGTGGGGAGAGACCCAGTACTTC. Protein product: CASSPLAGWGETQYF.

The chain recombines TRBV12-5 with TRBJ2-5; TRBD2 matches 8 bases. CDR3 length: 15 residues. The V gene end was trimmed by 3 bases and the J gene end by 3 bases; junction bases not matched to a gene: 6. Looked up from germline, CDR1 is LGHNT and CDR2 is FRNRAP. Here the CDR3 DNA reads TGTGCTAGTGGTTTTCCCGGTAGCGGGAAAGAGACCCAGTACTTC. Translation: CASGFPGSGKETQYF.

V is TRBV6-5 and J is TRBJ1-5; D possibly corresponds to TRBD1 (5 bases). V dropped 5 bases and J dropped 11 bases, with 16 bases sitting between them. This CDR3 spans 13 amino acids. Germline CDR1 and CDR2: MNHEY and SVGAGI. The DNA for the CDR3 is TGTGCCAGCAGTACAGGTTGGCCCTCGGCCCAGCATTTT. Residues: CASSTGWPSAQHF.

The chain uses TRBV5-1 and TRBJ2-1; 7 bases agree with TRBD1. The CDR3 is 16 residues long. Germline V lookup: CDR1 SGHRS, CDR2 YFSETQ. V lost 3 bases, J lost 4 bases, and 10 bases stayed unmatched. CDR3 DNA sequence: TGCGCCAGCAGCTCCTTCGGGCAGGGGGTGTACAATGAGCAGTTCTTC. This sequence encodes CASSSFGQGVYNEQFF.

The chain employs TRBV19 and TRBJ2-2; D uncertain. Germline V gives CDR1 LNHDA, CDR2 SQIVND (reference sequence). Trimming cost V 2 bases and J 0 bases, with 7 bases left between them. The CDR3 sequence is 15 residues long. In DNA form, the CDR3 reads TGTGCCAGTAGTATATCTGGAGCGAACACCGGGGAGCTGTTTTTT. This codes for CASSISGANTGELFF.

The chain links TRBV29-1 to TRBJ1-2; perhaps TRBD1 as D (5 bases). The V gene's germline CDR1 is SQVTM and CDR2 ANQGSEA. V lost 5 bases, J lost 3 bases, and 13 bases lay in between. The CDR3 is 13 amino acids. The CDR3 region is CSVSPGRDYGYTF. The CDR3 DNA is TGCAGCGTTTCTCCGGGGCGAGACTATGGCTACACCTTC.

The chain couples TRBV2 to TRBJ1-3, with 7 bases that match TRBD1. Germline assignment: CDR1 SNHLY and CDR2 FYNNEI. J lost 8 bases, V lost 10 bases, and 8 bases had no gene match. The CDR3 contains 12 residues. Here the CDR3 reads CANGQVGDTIYF. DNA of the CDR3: TGTGCCAACGGACAGGTGGGGGACACCATATATTTT.

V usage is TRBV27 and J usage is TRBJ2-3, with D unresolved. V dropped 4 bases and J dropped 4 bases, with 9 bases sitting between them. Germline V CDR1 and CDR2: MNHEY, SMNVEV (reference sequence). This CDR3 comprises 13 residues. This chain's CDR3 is CASSSRLPDTQYF. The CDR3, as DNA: TGTGCCAGCAGTTCAAGACTGCCAGATACGCAGTATTTT.

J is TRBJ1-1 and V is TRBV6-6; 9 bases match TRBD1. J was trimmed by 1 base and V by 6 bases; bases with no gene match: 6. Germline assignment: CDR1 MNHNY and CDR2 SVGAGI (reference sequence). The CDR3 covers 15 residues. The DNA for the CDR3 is TGTGCCAGCAGCCCGGGACAGGGTGGGAACACTGAAGCTTTCTTT. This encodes CASSPGQGGNTEAFF.